This TCR beta chain was observed in a study of T cells after yellow fever vaccination. Each CDR3 protein gets one entry after TCRdb re-called the 5' RACE reads with MiXCR. The sample carries under 500,000 distinct CDR3 sequences, about 17% recorded once. This CDR3 has 15 residues. Germline-derived CDR1 and CDR2 are MNHEY and SVGAGI. Trimming removed 0 bases from V and 3 bases from J; junction bases left unmatched: 0. This clonotype was observed a handful of times. V is TRBV6-5 and J is TRBJ2-3, with 10 bases identical to TRBD1. This specimen consisted of PBMCs, obtained before the yellow fever booster vaccination. The clonotype originates from a man between 18 and 35 years old who received the YFV17D yellow fever vaccine. CDR3 in DNA: TGTGCCAGCAGTTACTCGGACAGGGGGACAGATACGCAGTATTTT. Its translation is CASSYSDRGTDTQYF.